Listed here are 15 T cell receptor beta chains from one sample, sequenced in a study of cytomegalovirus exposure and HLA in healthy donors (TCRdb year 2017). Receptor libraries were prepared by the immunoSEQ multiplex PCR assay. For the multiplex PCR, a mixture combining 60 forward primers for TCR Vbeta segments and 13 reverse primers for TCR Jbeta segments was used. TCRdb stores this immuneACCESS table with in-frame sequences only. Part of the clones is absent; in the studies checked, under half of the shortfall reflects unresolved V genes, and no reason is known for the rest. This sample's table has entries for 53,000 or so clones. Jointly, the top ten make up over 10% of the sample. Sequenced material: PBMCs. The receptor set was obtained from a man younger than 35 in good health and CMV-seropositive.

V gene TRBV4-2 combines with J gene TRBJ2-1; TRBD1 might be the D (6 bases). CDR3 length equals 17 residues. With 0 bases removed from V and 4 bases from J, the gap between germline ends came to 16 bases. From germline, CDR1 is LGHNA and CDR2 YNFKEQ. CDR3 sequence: CASSQDVGGVGYNEQFF. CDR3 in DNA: TGTGCCAGCAGCCAAGATGTAGGGGGAGTTGGGTACAATGAGCAGTTCTTC.

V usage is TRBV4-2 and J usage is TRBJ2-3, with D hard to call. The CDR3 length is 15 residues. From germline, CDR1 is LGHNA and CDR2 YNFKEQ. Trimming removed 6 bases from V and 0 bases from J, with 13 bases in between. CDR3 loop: CASRPTTISTDTQYF. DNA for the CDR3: TGTGCCAGCAGACCTACTACGATTAGCACAGATACGCAGTATTTT.

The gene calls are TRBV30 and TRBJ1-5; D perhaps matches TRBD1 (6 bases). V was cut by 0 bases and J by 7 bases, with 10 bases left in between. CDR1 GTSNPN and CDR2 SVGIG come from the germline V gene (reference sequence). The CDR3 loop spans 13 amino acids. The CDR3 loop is CAWSVPGVQPQHF. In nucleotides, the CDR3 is TGTGCCTGGAGTGTACCAGGGGTACAGCCCCAGCATTTT.

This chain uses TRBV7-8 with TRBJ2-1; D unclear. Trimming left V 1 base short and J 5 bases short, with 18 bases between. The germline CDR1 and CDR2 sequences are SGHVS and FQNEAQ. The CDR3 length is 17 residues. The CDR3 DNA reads TGTGCCAGCAGCTTAGTTTATGTTAGGCAGGAAGACAATGAGCAGTTCTTC. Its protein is CASSLVYVRQEDNEQFF.

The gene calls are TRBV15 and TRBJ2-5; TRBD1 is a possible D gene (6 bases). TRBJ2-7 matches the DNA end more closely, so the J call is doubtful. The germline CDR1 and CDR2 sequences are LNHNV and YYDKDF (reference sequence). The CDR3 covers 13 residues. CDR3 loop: CATSRGNRDEQYF. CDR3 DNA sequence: TGTGCCACCAGCAGAGGGAACAGGGACGAGCAGTACTTC.

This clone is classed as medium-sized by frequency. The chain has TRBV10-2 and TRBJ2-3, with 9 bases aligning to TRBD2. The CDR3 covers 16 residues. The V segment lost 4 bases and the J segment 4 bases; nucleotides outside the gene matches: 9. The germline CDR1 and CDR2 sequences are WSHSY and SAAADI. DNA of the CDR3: TGCGCCAGCAGTGTAGTAGCGGGAGATTTTCCAGATACGCAGTATTTT. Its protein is CASSVVAGDFPDTQYF.

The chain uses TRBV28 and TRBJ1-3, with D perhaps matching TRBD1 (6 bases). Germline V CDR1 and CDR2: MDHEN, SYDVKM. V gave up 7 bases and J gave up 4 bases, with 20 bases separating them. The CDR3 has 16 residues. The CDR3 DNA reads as TGTGCCAGCACTCAGGGGTTAGGTGAGGCAGGAAACACCATATATTTT. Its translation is CASTQGLGEAGNTIYF.

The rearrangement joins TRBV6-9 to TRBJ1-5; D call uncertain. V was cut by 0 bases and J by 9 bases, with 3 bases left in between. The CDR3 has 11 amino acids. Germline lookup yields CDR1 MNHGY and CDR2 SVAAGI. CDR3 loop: CASSYSRPQHF. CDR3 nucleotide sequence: TGTGCCAGCAGTTATTCGAGGCCCCAGCATTTT.

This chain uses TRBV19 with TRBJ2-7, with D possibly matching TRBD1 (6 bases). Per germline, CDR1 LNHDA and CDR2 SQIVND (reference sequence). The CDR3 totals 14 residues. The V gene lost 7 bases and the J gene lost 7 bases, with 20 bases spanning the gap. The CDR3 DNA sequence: TGTGCCAGTACCGCGAGCAGGGGATCGAGGGAGCAGTACTTC. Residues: CASTASRGSREQYF.

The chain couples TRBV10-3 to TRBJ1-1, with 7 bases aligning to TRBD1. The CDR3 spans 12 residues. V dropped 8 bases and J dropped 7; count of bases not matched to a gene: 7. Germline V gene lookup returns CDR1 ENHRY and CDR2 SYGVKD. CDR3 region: CAIRQGINEAFF. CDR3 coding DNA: TGTGCCATCCGACAGGGTATTAATGAAGCTTTCTTT.

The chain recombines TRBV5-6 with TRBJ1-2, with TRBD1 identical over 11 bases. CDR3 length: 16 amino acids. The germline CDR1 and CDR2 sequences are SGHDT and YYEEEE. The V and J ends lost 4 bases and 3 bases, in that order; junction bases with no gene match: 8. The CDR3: CASSPDLGQGDYGYTF. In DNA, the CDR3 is TGTGCCAGCAGCCCTGACCTGGGACAGGGGGACTATGGCTACACCTTC.

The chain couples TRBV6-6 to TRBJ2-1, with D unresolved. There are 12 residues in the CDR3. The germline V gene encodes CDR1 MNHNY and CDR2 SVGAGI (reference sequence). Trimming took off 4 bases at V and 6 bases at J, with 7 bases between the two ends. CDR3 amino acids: CASSSDFNEQFF. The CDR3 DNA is TGTGCCAGCAGTTCCGACTTCAATGAGCAGTTCTTC.

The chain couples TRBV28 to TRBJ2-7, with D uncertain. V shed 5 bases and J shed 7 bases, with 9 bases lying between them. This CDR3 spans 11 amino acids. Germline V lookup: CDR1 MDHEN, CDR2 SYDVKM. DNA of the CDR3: TGTGCCAGCAGTCATCGACTTGAGCAGTACTTC. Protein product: CASSHRLEQYF.

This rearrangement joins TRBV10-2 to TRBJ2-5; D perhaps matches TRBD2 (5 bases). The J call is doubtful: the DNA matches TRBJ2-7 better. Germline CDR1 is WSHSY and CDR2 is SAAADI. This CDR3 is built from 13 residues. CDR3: CASSEVREYEQYF. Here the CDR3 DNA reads TGCGCCAGCAGTGAGGTGAGGGAGTACGAGCAGTACTTC.

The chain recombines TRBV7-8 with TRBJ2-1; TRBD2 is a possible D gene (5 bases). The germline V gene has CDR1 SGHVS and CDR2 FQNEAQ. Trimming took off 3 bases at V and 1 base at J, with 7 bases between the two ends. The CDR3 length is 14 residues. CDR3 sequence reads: CASSFRRSYNEQFF. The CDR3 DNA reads TGTGCCAGCAGCTTTAGGAGGTCCTACAATGAGCAGTTCTTC.